This T cell receptor (beta chain) was recorded in a study of OX40 agonist ivuxolimab in advanced cancers. Study context: Having had anti-PD-1, anti-PD-L1 or anti-CTLA-4 therapy before was allowed, and roughly 40% had some.

To note about this clone: What it binds is unknown.

Sequencing used immunoSEQ multiplex PCR; TCRdb keeps in-frame clones, though not all of them. The data show tens of thousands of clones, about 90% seen once. Study-level findings and limits: Among T cells, CD8+ cells averaged more expanded clones than CD4+ cells.

If patients had autoimmune disease history or systemic immunosuppression, they were excluded. This TCR was sampled from an adult with an advanced solid tumor such as melanoma, head and neck, liver or kidney cancer. This material consisted of CD4+ or CD8+ T cells sorted from blood, taken in a trial of the OX40 agonist ivuxolimab.

This chain's CDR3 is CASSLQESEGYTF. CDR3 bases: TGTGCCAGCAGCTTACAAGAATCGGAAGGCTACACCTTC. This chain uses TRBV7-9 with TRBJ1-2; D call uncertain. Germline CDR1 SEHNR, CDR2 FQNEAQ (reference sequence). This CDR3 region has 13 residues. V was trimmed by 2 bases and J by 8 bases, leaving 12 bases between them.